This T cell receptor beta chain was observed in a study of blood T cell repertoires in COVID-19 (dated by TCRdb to 2018 to 2021). About the investigation overall: Collaborator samples came from the United States, Italy and Spain and covered acute and convalescent phases of COVID-19. Where available, HLA class I and class II types were obtained from metadata supplied by the sample provider rather than from assay-based typing. Samples were obtained from the ongoing ImmuneRACE study (first 160 participants) and from 1,254 subjects provided by 6 global collaborators. The repertoires were made available in a free public database intended to serve as a resource for research on the immune response to SARS-CoV-2. The material from the prospective study consisted of cDNA or gDNA derived from T cells, B-cell-depleted T cells, or PBMCs. Sample metadata almost always included a de-identified subject ID, COVID-19 status, age in years and sex. Deeply sampled blood TCRbeta repertoires from subjects exposed to, actively infected with, or recovered from COVID-19 were included in the dataset. What the work shows at the level of the full study, not this receptor alone: How much clinical and demographic metadata was included differed by source and by participant, and the metadata was provided uncurated.

TCRbeta CDR3 regions were amplified from genomic DNA using the immunoSEQ Assay, a bias-controlled multiplex PCR. The authors' pipeline ran thus. Nucleated cell counts per sample were estimated from amplification of reference gene primers within the assay. To quantify the absolute abundance of each unique TCRbeta CDR3 rearrangement, sequence reads were collapsed and filtered. For each sample, productive Simpson clonality was calculated by taking the square root of Simpson's diversity index across productive rearrangements. TCRdb mirrors the immuneACCESS table, restricted to in-frame sequences. Some clones are absent from its copies; in checked studies, under half trace to an unresolved V gene, and the reason for the others is unknown. For V, J and clone size, that table is used; D and trimming come from the DNA. The sample includes about 95,000 clones, with approximately 84% observed a single time. Of the sample, roughly 25% falls within the top ten clones.

Collaborating institutions collected whole blood in K2EDTA tubes following their own protocols. Collaborator samples were shipped for TCRbeta analysis as frozen whole blood, isolated PBMCs, or DNA extracted from either sample type. About this clone: Its recognized antigen is unknown. Base qualities are not at hand, and no much larger clone is one base apart.

The sample was peripheral blood. The clonotype originates from an elderly man with active or convalescent COVID-19.

The CDR3 corresponds to CASSLGQTNYGYTF. The DNA sequence is TGTGCCAGCAGCTTAGGACAGACTAACTATGGCTACACCTTC. The chain is encoded by TRBV7-8 joined to TRBJ1-2, and the D gene may be TRBD1, 5 bases matching. From its cysteine to its phenylalanine, the CDR3 spans 14 amino acids. Of all the DNA, just the CDR3 is kept, 42 bases in frame from base 1. CDR1 and CDR2, looked up from the germline V gene, are SGHVS and FQNEAQ. V sheds 1 base and J sheds 0 bases, leaving 6 bases between their ends.